The T cell receptor beta chain described here comes from a study of cytomegalovirus exposure and HLA in healthy donors. The overall study: It was reported in a later analysis that the 120 validation repertoires used the same platform as the approximately 600 first-cohort repertoires. Study-level points and caveats: CMV antigen specificity of a few CMV-associated chains was confirmed in vitro. The study put 150 to 200 TCR beta chains on its list as cytomegalovirus-associated. Reported results showed that the classifier diagnosed cytomegalovirus status with high specificity and sensitivity.

Germline V gene lookup returns CDR1 SGHRS and CDR2 YFSETQ. V was shortened by 5 bases and J by 0 bases, with 11 bases between the two germline ends. The CDR3 totals 14 residues. Notes on this clone: Its antigen remains unidentified.

Using immunoSEQ multiplex PCR, the repertoire was profiled, and TCRdb retains in-frame clones only, with some absent. The data show about 250,000 clones, with approximately 84% seen just once and more than 10% held by the top ten. V is TRBV5-1 and J is TRBJ1-1; D call uncertain. The sequencing sample was made of PBMCs. This sequence originates from a young man in good health and CMV-seropositive. The CDR3 bases are TGCGCCAGCAGGGCAGTTTTTATGAACACTGAAGCTTTCTTT. This codes for CASRAVFMNTEAFF.